Listed below are T cell receptor beta chains from one sample, sequenced in a study of response to subunit inactivated influenza vaccine. TCRdb reprocessed the RT-PCR reads with MiXCR, giving one entry per CDR3 protein. In the table there are around 570,000 distinct CDR3 sequences, 7.6% of which are singletons. This specimen was PBMCs from blood, taken about 24 months after vaccination. Receptor source: a man in his fifties or sixties who received an inactivated influenza vaccine. Each CDR3 is given with its conserved first and last residue. The D gene is left open where the match is weak. Clone size is shown for a subset of rows, as once, few, many or a class of expanded clone.

>-|TRBV12-3/TRBV12-4|TRBJ2-3|-
CASSEGESTDTQYF
TGTGCCAGCAGCGAAGGGGAAAGCACAGATACGCAGTATTTT
>few|TRBV3-1|TRBJ1-5|-
CASSLGRYSNQPQHF
TGTGCCAGCAGCCTAGGGAGGTATAGCAATCAGCCCCAGCATTTT
>few|TRBV7-8|TRBJ2-3|-
CASSRSRVADTQYF
TGTGCCAGCAGCAGGAGCAGGGTTGCAGATACGCAGTATTTT
>many|TRBV12-3/TRBV12-4|TRBJ1-1|TRBD1
CASSRQGAEAFF
TGTGCCAGCAGTCGACAGGGGGCTGAAGCTTTCTTT
>-|TRBV6-1|TRBJ2-1|-
CASSPGPARPYNEQFF
TGTGCCAGCAGCCCCGGGCCCGCCCGCCCCTACAATGAGCAGTTCTTC
>-|TRBV9|TRBJ2-2|TRBD2
CASSVKREGANTGELFF
TGTGCCAGCAGCGTAAAGCGGGAGGGCGCGAACACCGGGGAGCTGTTTTTT
>many|TRBV20-1|TRBJ1-1|TRBD1
CSARVETGATEAFF
TGCAGTGCTAGAGTAGAGACAGGGGCAACTGAAGCTTTCTTT
>-|TRBV5-5|TRBJ2-1|-
CASSLADSAFNEQFF
TGTGCCAGCAGCTTGGCCGATAGTGCCTTCAATGAGCAGTTCTTC
>-|TRBV5-5|TRBJ2-7|TRBD2
CASSLVPSTQAGAYEQYF
TGTGCCAGCAGCTTGGTGCCCTCTACACAAGCGGGGGCCTACGAGCAGTACTTC
>few|TRBV20-1|TRBJ1-3|-
CSGVEGTGNTIYF
TGCAGTGGAGTAGAGGGAACTGGAAACACCATATATTTT
>few|TRBV27|TRBJ2-1|TRBD1
CASSLSGGLFF
TGTGCCAGCAGTTTATCAGGGGGCTTGTTCTTC
>-|TRBV27|TRBJ1-5|-
CASSLGGDQPQHF
TGTGCCAGCAGCCTAGGCGGCGATCAGCCCCAGCATTTT
>few|TRBV20-1|TRBJ2-3|-
CSAKVRVGSTDTQYF
TGCAGTGCTAAAGTCCGGGTGGGAAGCACAGATACGCAGTATTTT
>-|TRBV20-1|TRBJ2-6|TRBD1
CSARGQGLWGANVLTF
TGCAGTGCTAGGGGACAGGGTCTTTGGGGGGCCAACGTCCTGACTTTC
>many|TRBV11-2|TRBJ2-1|TRBD1
CASSSGTGSYNEQFF
TGTGCCAGCAGCTCGGGGACAGGATCCTACAATGAGCAGTTCTTC
>many|TRBV6-1|TRBJ2-7|TRBD1
CASTPGQGVDEQYF
TGTGCCAGCACCCCGGGACAGGGGGTGGACGAGCAGTACTTC
>few|TRBV9|TRBJ2-7|TRBD2
CASSAGTSYIYEQYF
TGTGCCAGCAGCGCCGGGACTAGTTATATCTACGAGCAGTACTTC
>-|TRBV9|TRBJ2-3|-
CASSQGGFGADTQYF
TGTGCCAGCTCCCAGGGGGGGTTTGGCGCAGATACGCAGTATTTT
>-|TRBV27|TRBJ2-7|TRBD1
CASSLSPGQGVYF
TGTGCCAGCAGTTTATCCCCGGGACAGGGTGTGTACTTC
>few|TRBV7-9|TRBJ1-3|-
CASQLNSGNTIYF
TGTGCCAGCCAGTTGAACTCTGGAAACACCATATATTTT
>few|TRBV20-1|TRBJ2-1|TRBD1
CSAQSRDRGRNEQFF
TGCAGTGCCCAATCCCGGGACAGGGGGCGGAATGAGCAGTTCTTC
>-|TRBV20-1|TRBJ2-3|-
CSAEAGTATDTQYF
TGCAGTGCGGAAGCCGGGACGGCCACAGATACGCAGTATTTT
>few|TRBV7-8|TRBJ2-5|TRBD1
CASSLKWTGGLETQYF
TGTGCCAGCAGCTTAAAGTGGACAGGGGGACTCGAGACCCAGTACTTC
>many|TRBV14|TRBJ2-1|-
CASSQAWLNEQFF
TGTGCCAGCAGCCAGGCCTGGCTCAATGAGCAGTTCTTC
>many|TRBV12-3/TRBV12-4|TRBJ2-7|-
CASSLVQGLQYF
TGTGCCAGCAGTTTGGTCCAGGGACTCCAGTACTTC
>few|TRBV10-3|TRBJ2-2|TRBD1
CAISGQGERNTGELFF
TGTGCCATCAGTGGTCAGGGGGAGAGGAACACCGGGGAGCTGTTTTTT
>many|TRBV5-1|TRBJ2-1|-
CASSQEGEQFF
TGCGCCAGCAGCCAAGAAGGTGAGCAGTTCTTC